This T cell receptor beta chain was retrieved from a study of control samples from healthy donors and cancer patients. The protocol was immunoSEQ multiplex PCR, while the TCRdb copy is restricted to in-frame clones and leaves out a portion. The data show tens of thousands of clones, with roughly 90% seen just once and 5.5% held by the top ten. The germline CDR1 and CDR2 sequences are MNHEY and SMNVEV (reference sequence). The CDR3 length is 16 residues. V lost 6 bases, J lost 8 bases, and 16 bases stayed unmatched. The genes are TRBV27 and TRBJ1-2, with 9 bases aligning to TRBD1. The source material was blood. This clonotype was obtained from a man aged 50 to 59 in good health. The CDR3 DNA reads as TGTGCCAGCAGCCTCAGCCTGGGACAGGGTCTGGAGGGCTACACCTTC. It encodes CASSLSLGQGLEGYTF.